Each of the 21 T cell receptor beta chains below was sequenced from the same sample in a study of shared clonotypes between healthy human individuals (dated by TCRdb to 2019 to 2021). The library was obtained by the immunoSEQ multiplex PCR assay. Sourced from immuneACCESS, this table was stored by TCRdb with only in-frame sequences that have V and J called. A share of the clones is absent; for the studies checked, an unresolved V gene accounts for under half, and the remainder has no known explanation. The sample includes about 1 million clones, with under 80% observed a single time. The top ten hold around 1.5% of the sample. Sample: memory CD4+ T cells sorted from blood. Read against the paper, the sample's cell subset or site label means: CD45RA-negative fraction. These receptors all come from a man aged 18 to 29 in good health.

This clone has ten or more counts. The gene calls are TRBV10-1 and TRBJ1-1; D is possibly TRBD1 (5 bases). Trimming removed 3 bases at V and 4 bases at J, with 18 bases between. The CDR3 sequence is 16 residues long. Germline V gives CDR1 WNHNN, CDR2 SYGVQD (reference sequence). This CDR3 is CASSEGQGKGGTEAFF. CDR3 sequence (DNA): TGCGCCAGCAGTGAAGGGCAGGGAAAAGGAGGCACTGAAGCTTTCTTT.

V and J are TRBV28 and TRBJ2-3; maybe TRBD2 (5 bases). Trimming removed 3 bases from V and 7 bases from J, with 17 bases in between. This CDR3 has 15 amino acids. Germline assignment: CDR1 MDHEN and CDR2 SYDVKM. As DNA, the CDR3 is TGTGCCAGCAGTTTTTCGCGACTCCCGGGAAATACGCAGTATTTT. It specifies CASSFSRLPGNTQYF. Based on the CDR3 plus reference TRBV28 and TRBJ2-3, the full variable domain is DVKVTQSSRYLVKRTGEKVFLECVQDMDHENMFWYRQDPGLGLRLIYFSYDVKMKEKGDIPEGYSVSREKKERFSLILESASTNQTSMYLCASSFSRLPGNTQYFGPGTRLTVL.

The chain has TRBV5-8 and TRBJ1-1; TRBD1 is a possible D gene (5 bases). The germline V and J ends were trimmed by 2 bases and 10 bases, with 12 bases remaining between them. The CDR3 totals 12 residues. Germline CDR1 reads SGHTS; CDR2 reads YDEGEE. Written as DNA, the CDR3 is TGTGCCAGCAGCTTAAGGGTCGGGGGAGCTTTCTTT. This encodes CASSLRVGGAFF.

The genes are TRBV21-1 and TRBJ1-1; the D call TRBD1 from the table was never checked on the DNA. TRBV21-1 is labeled a pseudogene. The CDR3 has 15 residues. The CDR3 protein is CASSARTGEYSEAFF. CDR3 sequence (DNA): TGTGCCAGCAGCGCTCGGACAGGGGAATATTCTGAAGCTTTCTTT.

The chain is built from TRBV7-9 and TRBJ1-1; TRBD1 matches 7 bases. With 5 bases clipped from V and 1 base from J, the junction kept 4 bases outside the gene matches. The CDR3 has 14 residues. CDR1 is SEHNR, CDR2 FQNEAQ, per germline (reference sequence). CDR3 sequence (DNA): TGTGCCAGCAGCCGGACAGGATGGAACACTGAAGCTTTCTTT. As protein: CASSRTGWNTEAFF. The complete variable domain, with remaining parts taken from reference TRBV7-9 and TRBJ1-1, reads DTGVSQNPRHKITKRGQNVTFRCDPISEHNRLYWYRQTLGQGPEFLTYFQNEAQLEKSRLLSDRFSAERPKGSFSTLEIQRTEQGDSAMYLCASSRTGWNTEAFFGQGTRLTVV.

This clone was found a few times. V is TRBV5-1 and J is TRBJ1-2; 7 bases line up with TRBD1. After removal of 4 bases from V and 8 bases from J, the junction contained 5 bases not matched to a gene. The CDR3 has 12 residues. The germline V gene encodes CDR1 SGHRS and CDR2 YFSETQ. The CDR3 nucleotides are TGCGCCAGCAGCAGGGACAGTGCAGGCTACACCTTC. This encodes CASSRDSAGYTF.

The chain joins TRBV5-1 to TRBJ2-6; no clear D. Looked up from germline, CDR1 is SGHRS and CDR2 is YFSETQ. This CDR3 is built from 14 residues. V lost 5 bases to trimming and J lost 2 bases, with 8 bases between them. CDR3 DNA: TGCGCCAGCAGGGCCTCTACTGGGGCCAACGTCCTGACTTTC. Amino acid sequence: CASRASTGANVLTF.

The CDR3 spells CASNDQALKGAGYTF. The CDR3 DNA reads as TGTGCCAGTAACGATCAGGCCTTAAAGGGGGCTGGCTACACCTTC. The chain joins TRBV19 to TRBJ1-2; 7 bases are shared with TRBD1. CDR1 and CDR2 (germline): LNHDA, SQIVND (reference sequence). Unmatched junction bases numbered 15, after V lost 7 bases and J lost 7 bases. The CDR3 is 15 residues long.

The chain employs TRBV6-4 and TRBJ2-3, with 14 nucleotides matching TRBD2. V trimming: 7 bases; J trimming: 4 bases; junction bases outside the gene matches: 4. There are 15 residues in the CDR3. The V gene's germline CDR1 is MRHNA and CDR2 SNTAGT. CDR3 DNA: TGTGCCAGCAAAGGGACTAGCGGGGGTGCAGATACGCAGTATTTT. As protein: CASKGTSGGADTQYF.

This sequence joins TRBV7-2 and TRBJ1-2; 9 bases fit TRBD1. The CDR3 sequence is 14 residues long. Germline assignment: CDR1 SGHTA and CDR2 FQGNSA. Trimming at V came to 4 bases and at J to 8 bases, leaving 8 bases not matched to a gene. Here the CDR3 reads CASSSKQGARGYTF. The CDR3 DNA sequence: TGTGCCAGCAGCTCAAAACAGGGGGCGCGGGGCTACACCTTC.

A few counts support this clone. The chain joins TRBV6-6 to TRBJ1-6; 7 bases align to TRBD1. The CDR3 sequence is 15 residues long. CDR1 and CDR2 from the germline V gene are MNHNY and SVGAGI (reference sequence). V dropped 2 bases and J dropped 7; count of bases not matched to a gene: 5. CDR3 protein: CASSYREQGNSPLHF. Written as DNA, the CDR3 is TGTGCCAGCAGTTACAGGGAACAGGGGAATTCACCCCTCCACTTT.

A note on this clone: At the DNA level, this CDR3 is encoded by other sequences in the same sample as well. The chain employs TRBV20-1 and TRBJ2-3; D remains ambiguous. Trimming took 5 bases from V and 4 from J, leaving 7 bases between them. This CDR3 region has 11 residues. Germline V gives CDR1 DFQATT, CDR2 SNEGSKA (reference sequence). CDR3 bases: TGCAGTGCTTCCCAATCAGATACGCAGTATTTT. Its translation is CSASQSDTQYF.

V gene TRBV29-1 combines with J gene TRBJ1-1; D is perhaps TRBD1 (6 bases). Per germline, CDR1 SQVTM and CDR2 ANQGSEA. V lost 6 bases and J lost 8, with 13 bases in between. The CDR3 consists of 11 residues. CDR3 sequence (DNA): TGCAGCGTCTCCGCAGGACAGGAAGCTTTCTTT. Protein sequence: CSVSAGQEAFF.

As concerns this clone: A read error may produce the germline difference seen at one junction end. J is TRBJ1-2 and V is TRBV2; the D gene is possibly TRBD1 (5 bases). The germline CDR1 and CDR2 sequences are SNHLY and FYNNEI. The length of the CDR3 is 12 residues. CDR3: CASGGDLDPENF. In DNA, the CDR3 is TGTGCCAGCGGGGGGGATCTCGATCCGGAAAACTTC.

The gene calls are TRBV6-1 and TRBJ1-5; 11 bases are a match to TRBD1. J gave up 6 bases and V 0 bases, and 10 bases lay outside the gene matches. The CDR3 consists of 18 residues. Germline CDR1 and CDR2: MNHNS and SASEGT. The CDR3 sequence: CASSEALVRTGGGQPQHF. The CDR3 DNA is TGTGCCAGCAGTGAAGCGCTTGTCAGGACAGGGGGCGGTCAGCCCCAGCATTTT.

Turning to this clone: This specimen includes other DNA sequences encoding the same CDR3. This chain connects TRBV5-4 to TRBJ2-2; D is perhaps TRBD2 (6 bases). The V end lost 0 bases, the J end lost 2 bases, and 8 bases lay between the germline ends. Germline V lookup: CDR1 SGHNT, CDR2 YYREEE (reference sequence). CDR3 size: 15 residues. DNA for the CDR3: TGTGCCAGCAGCTTGGTGGGGGGTAACACCGGGGAGCTGTTTTTT. The encoded protein is CASSLVGGNTGELFF.

Only one count was recorded for this clone. The chain is built from TRBV30 and TRBJ1-5; D unresolved. V dropped 1 base and J dropped 4 bases, with 5 bases sitting between them. This CDR3 region has 12 residues. Germline V CDR1 and CDR2: GTSNPN, SVGIG (reference sequence). CDR3 sequence (DNA): TGTGCCTGGAGTGGAGCGAATCAGCCCCAGCATTTT. It specifies CAWSGANQPQHF.

The chain uses TRBV9 and TRBJ2-3; 10 bases fit TRBD2. The V segment lost 4 bases and the J segment 4 bases; nucleotides outside the gene matches: 15. CDR3 size: 18 residues. The V gene's germline CDR1 is SGDLS and CDR2 YYNGEE. The chain's CDR3 is CASSPRPGSGGAPDTQYF. DNA of the CDR3: TGTGCCAGCAGCCCACGACCTGGGAGCGGGGGGGCCCCAGATACGCAGTATTTT.

This clone showed up just once. Here the CDR3 reads CASRNRGHYTDTQYF. The CDR3 DNA is TGTGCCAGCAGGAACAGGGGGCATTACACAGATACGCAGTATTTT. The chain has TRBV5-6 and TRBJ2-3, with TRBD1 matching 9 bases. This CDR3 comprises 15 residues. Germline-derived CDR1 and CDR2 are SGHDT and YYEEEE. Trimming took 5 bases from V and 2 from J; bases not matched to a gene: 6.

The chain joins TRBV18 to TRBJ2-2, with D hard to call. Trimming stripped 3 bases from V and 4 bases from J, with 9 bases between. CDR3 length: 14 amino acids. The germline V gene has CDR1 KGHSH and CDR2 LQKENI. This CDR3 is CASSPQWVTGELFF. CDR3 sequence (DNA): TGTGCCAGCTCACCCCAATGGGTCACCGGGGAGCTGTTTTTT.

In this sample, this clone turned up many times. The rearrangement links TRBV6-5 to TRBJ2-7; TRBD1 or TRBD2 may be the D gene (5 bases each). The CDR3 runs 12 residues. Per germline, CDR1 MNHEY and CDR2 SVGAGI. V dropped 6 bases and J dropped 10 bases, with 16 bases sitting between them. The CDR3 sequence: CASSSPGTPQYF. The CDR3, as DNA: TGTGCCAGCAGCTCACCCGGGACCCCCCAGTACTTC.